This T cell receptor (beta chain) appears in the sequencing data of a study of T cell repertoires in aging, cancer and after chemotherapy. On the study more broadly: Donors were grouped into six age bands spanning 30 or younger through 70 or older. Study-level findings and limits: Age-matched healthy donors had significantly more diverse, less clonal blood TCR repertoires than untreated cancer patients. Rebound thymic output was suggested by rising median generation probability during chemotherapy in each cancer cohort.

There are a few counts of this clonotype. Its antigen is not identified. Rearranged V-D-J TRB sequences were amplified with a mixed TRB-A/B primer pool. TCRdb reprocessed the multiplex PCR reads via MiXCR and lists one record per CDR3 protein. Of approximately 2,900 distinct CDR3 sequences listed, roughly 26% are singletons. Peripheral blood genomic DNA, not sorted cells or RNA, was the template. This TCR derives from a human donor with a solid tumor. Specimen: blood.

CDR3 sequence reads: CASSSGPGNTIYF. Written as DNA, the CDR3 is TGCGCCAGCAGTTCGGGGCCTGGAAACACCATATATTTT. The chain is built from TRBV10-1 and TRBJ1-3; D perhaps matches TRBD1 (5 bases). The V gene lost 5 bases and the J gene lost 2 bases, with 7 bases spanning the gap. The germline gives CDR1 WNHNN, CDR2 SYGVQD (reference sequence). The CDR3 is 13 residues long.